The 17 T cell receptor beta chains in this list originate from one sample, sequenced in a study of beta chain features in type 1 diabetes. Reverse transcription of all isolated RNA meant that expressed TCRB transcripts were sequenced. Sequenced by immunoSEQ multiplex PCR; TCRdb stores in-frame clones only, minus some. Of about 150,000 clones listed, under 60% are singletons. The material sequenced was Tregs from blood. The receptors were sampled from a man younger than 30 in good health.

The chain joins TRBV7-9 to TRBJ1-2; possible D gene TRBD1, 5 bases. With 0 bases removed from V and 4 bases from J, the gap between germline ends came to 15 bases. Per germline, CDR1 SEHNR and CDR2 FQNEAQ (reference sequence). CDR3 length: 16 amino acids. The CDR3 DNA follows: TGTGCCAGCAGCTTAGCAGGGTCATCCCAGGGCTATGGCTACACCTTC. Translated: CASSLAGSSQGYGYTF.

This rearrangement joins TRBV28 to TRBJ1-1, with D tentatively TRBD1 (6 bases). Deletions cut 5 bases from V and 1 base from J, with 14 bases between. Germline V CDR1 and CDR2: MDHEN, SYDVKM. The CDR3 extends over 15 amino acids. The CDR3 sequence is CASSLRTVRNTEAFF. Here the CDR3 DNA reads TGTGCCAGCAGTCTCCGGACAGTCAGGAACACTGAAGCTTTCTTT.

The chain employs TRBV28 and TRBJ2-2, with 7 bases matching TRBD1. Germline CDR1 and CDR2: MDHEN and SYDVKM. The CDR3 spans 17 residues. J lost 4 bases, V lost 5 bases, and 13 bases had no gene match. CDR3 sequence (DNA): TGTGCCAGCAGTCCGTACAGGGGTAGGGCTGGCACCGGGGAGCTGTTTTTT. Translating it yields CASSPYRGRAGTGELFF. Using reference TRBV28 and TRBJ2-2 for the parts outside the CDR3, the full variable domain is DVKVTQSSRYLVKRTGEKVFLECVQDMDHENMFWYRQDPGLGLRLIYFSYDVKMKEKGDIPEGYSVSREKKERFSLILESASTNQTSMYLCASSPYRGRAGTGELFFGEGSRLTVL.

The rearrangement links TRBV7-8 to TRBJ1-4; D might be TRBD1 (5 bases). The CDR3 has 12 amino acids. CDR1 is SGHVS and CDR2 is FQNEAQ in the germline V gene. Trimming cost V 1 base and J 8 bases, with 5 bases left between them. CDR3 in amino acids: CASSLEGEKLFF. The CDR3 nucleotides are TGTGCCAGCAGCTTAGAGGGGGAAAAACTGTTTTTT.

A few counts support this clone. The rearrangement uses TRBV5-4 and TRBJ1-2; D possibly corresponds to TRBD1 (5 bases). This CDR3 spans 14 amino acids. Trimming removed 0 bases at V and 5 bases at J, with 11 bases between. The germline V gene has CDR1 SGHNT and CDR2 YYREEE (reference sequence). CDR3 residues: CASSLAGREYGYTF. The CDR3 DNA sequence: TGTGCCAGCAGCTTGGCGGGCAGGGAATATGGCTACACCTTC.

In its sample, this clone was seen a few times. This rearrangement joins TRBV7-3 to TRBJ2-3; possible D gene TRBD2, 5 bases. Per germline, CDR1 SGHTA and CDR2 FQGTGA. CDR3 length equals 13 residues. With 4 bases removed from V and 7 bases from J, the gap between germline ends came to 12 bases. CDR3 nucleotides: TGTGCCAGCAGCTCCAGTGGCGGGCATACGCAGTATTTT. Translating gives CASSSSGGHTQYF.

V and J are TRBV28 and TRBJ1-1; D unclear. Germline CDR1 MDHEN, CDR2 SYDVKM. Trimming took 7 bases from V and 7 from J, leaving 16 bases between them. The CDR3 is made up of 13 amino acids. The DNA for the CDR3 is TGTGCCAGCACCTCGGGAGGACGGATTGAAGCTTTCTTT. This translates into CASTSGGRIEAFF.

CDR3 nucleotides: TGTGCCAGCAGCTGGACCTACAGGGCGACCAACGTCCTGACTTTC. The encoded protein is CASSWTYRATNVLTF. This rearrangement joins TRBV5-6 to TRBJ2-6; maybe TRBD1 (6 bases). V was cut by 3 bases and J by 8 bases, with 15 bases left in between. CDR3 size: 15 residues. Per the germline V gene, CDR1 is SGHDT and CDR2 is YYEEEE.

This clone occurred a few times. The gene calls are TRBV19 and TRBJ1-5, with no clear D. The ends were cut back, 2 bases at V and 1 base at J, with 9 bases in the middle. This CDR3 is built from 15 residues. Germline loops: CDR1 LNHDA, CDR2 SQIVND (reference sequence). CDR3: CASSISGNSNQPQHF. The CDR3 bases are TGTGCCAGTAGTATATCGGGGAACAGCAATCAGCCCCAGCATTTT.

This sequence joins TRBV5-6 and TRBJ2-1; D ambiguous. Germline V lookup: CDR1 SGHDT, CDR2 YYEEEE. The CDR3 has 16 residues. V was pared by 1 base and J by 0 bases, with 11 bases between. Here the CDR3 reads CASSLFTSSSYNEQFF. For the CDR3, the DNA is TGTGCCAGCAGCTTGTTCACTTCTTCCTCCTACAATGAGCAGTTCTTC.

The sample holds a few counts of this clone. The rearrangement uses TRBV5-1 and TRBJ2-5, with D tentatively TRBD2 (5 bases). Near its end, the DNA agrees better with TRBJ2-7, so the J call may be wrong. The CDR3 length is 14 residues. The germline V gene encodes CDR1 SGHRS and CDR2 YFSETQ. The CDR3 loop reads CASSVRGHAGEQYF. In nucleotides, the CDR3 is TGCGCCAGCAGCGTCCGGGGTCATGCGGGCGAGCAGTACTTC.

This CDR3 reads CASSATGDTIYF. The DNA of the CDR3 is TGTGCCAGCAGCGCCACCGGGGACACCATATATTTT. V and J are TRBV9 and TRBJ1-3; D not certain. The germline V and J ends were trimmed by 3 bases and 8 bases, with 9 bases remaining between them. From germline, CDR1 is SGDLS and CDR2 YYNGEE. This CDR3 is built from 12 residues. Based on the CDR3 plus reference TRBV9 and TRBJ1-3, the full variable domain is DSGVTQTPKHLITATGQRVTLRCSPRSGDLSVYWYQQSLDQGLQFLIQYYNGEERAKGNILERFSAQQFPDLHSELNLSSLELGDSALYFCASSATGDTIYFGEGSWLTVV.

This rearrangement joins TRBV11-2 to TRBJ2-7, with 7 bases matching TRBD1. Germline lookup yields CDR1 SGHAT and CDR2 FQNNGV. CDR3 length: 13 amino acids. V dropped 5 bases and J dropped 6; count of bases not matched to a gene: 7. CDR3 sequence (DNA): TGTGCCAGCAGCCGAGACAGGGCAAGCGAGCAGTACTTC. It specifies CASSRDRASEQYF.

The genes are TRBV4-2 and TRBJ2-5, with 7 bases aligning to TRBD1. The CDR3 contains 14 residues. V trimming: 2 bases; J trimming: 6 bases; junction bases outside the gene matches: 6. Germline lookup yields CDR1 LGHNA and CDR2 YNFKEQ. The CDR3 DNA reads TGTGCCAGCAGCCAAACCGGGACAGCTAAGACCCAGTACTTC. Protein: CASSQTGTAKTQYF.

This clone has more than one count but fewer than ten. This chain uses TRBV5-1 with TRBJ2-7, with a tentative D call TRBD1 (6 bases). The CDR3 extends over 14 amino acids. From germline, CDR1 is SGHRS and CDR2 YFSETQ. Trimming removed 2 bases from V and 2 bases from J, with 11 bases in between. CDR3 sequence reads: CASSFRQGTYEQYF. CDR3 bases: TGCGCCAGCAGCTTTAGGCAGGGGACCTACGAGCAGTACTTC.

The gene calls are TRBV23-1 and TRBJ2-1; 14 bases match TRBD2. TRBV23-1 is an ORF, and what it does is uncertain. V lost 1 base and J lost 3; bases outside the gene matches: 14. The CDR3 runs 21 residues. The CDR3 is CASSQFKQGGGLAGVYNEQFF. The CDR3 nucleotides are TGCGCCAGCAGTCAATTCAAACAGGGGGGGGGACTAGCGGGGGTCTACAATGAGCAGTTCTTC.

CDR3 DNA: TGTGCCAGCAGCTTAGACACTTACCAAGAGACCCAGTACTTC. This gives the protein CASSLDTYQETQYF. The chain has TRBV5-4 and TRBJ2-5; D not certain. This CDR3 region has 14 residues. The V end lost 2 bases, the J end lost 0 bases, and 8 bases lay between the germline ends. The germline CDR1 and CDR2 sequences are SGHNT and YYREEE (reference sequence).